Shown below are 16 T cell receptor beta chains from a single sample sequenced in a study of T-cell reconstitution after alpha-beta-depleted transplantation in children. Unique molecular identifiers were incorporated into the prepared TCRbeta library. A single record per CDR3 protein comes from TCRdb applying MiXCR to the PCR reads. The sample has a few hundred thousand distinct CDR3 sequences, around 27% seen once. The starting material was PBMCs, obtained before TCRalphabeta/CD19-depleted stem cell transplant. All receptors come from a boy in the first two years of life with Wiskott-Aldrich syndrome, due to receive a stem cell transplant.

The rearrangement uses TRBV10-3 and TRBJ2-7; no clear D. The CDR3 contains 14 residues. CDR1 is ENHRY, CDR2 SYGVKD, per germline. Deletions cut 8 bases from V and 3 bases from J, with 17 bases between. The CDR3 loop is CAIYPPSGYYEQYF. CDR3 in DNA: TGTGCCATCTACCCACCTAGTGGGTACTACGAGCAGTACTTC.

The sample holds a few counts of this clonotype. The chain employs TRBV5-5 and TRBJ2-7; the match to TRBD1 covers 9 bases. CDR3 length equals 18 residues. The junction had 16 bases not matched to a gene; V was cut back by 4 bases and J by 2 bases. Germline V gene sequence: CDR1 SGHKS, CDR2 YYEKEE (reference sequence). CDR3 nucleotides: TGTGCCAGCAGCGCGGAGCCGGGACAGGGTGCAACTACCTACGAGCAGTACTTC. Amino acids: CASSAEPGQGATTYEQYF.

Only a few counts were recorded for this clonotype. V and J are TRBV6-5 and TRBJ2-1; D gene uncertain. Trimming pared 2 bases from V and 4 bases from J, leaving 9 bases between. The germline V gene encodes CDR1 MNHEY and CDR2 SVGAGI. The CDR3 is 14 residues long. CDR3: CASSYRIEYNEQFF. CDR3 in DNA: TGTGCCAGCAGTTACCGTATAGAATACAATGAGCAGTTCTTC.

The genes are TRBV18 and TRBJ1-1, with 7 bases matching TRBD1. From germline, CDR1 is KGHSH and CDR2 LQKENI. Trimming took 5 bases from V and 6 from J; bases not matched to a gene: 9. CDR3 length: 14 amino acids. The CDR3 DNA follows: TGTGCCAGCTCATCGCTTACAGGGGTGGCTGAAGCTTTCTTT. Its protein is CASSSLTGVAEAFF.

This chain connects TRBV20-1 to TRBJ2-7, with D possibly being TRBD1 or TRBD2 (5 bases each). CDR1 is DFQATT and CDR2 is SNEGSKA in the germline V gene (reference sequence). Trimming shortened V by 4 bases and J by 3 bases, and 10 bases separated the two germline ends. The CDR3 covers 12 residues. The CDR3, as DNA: TGCAGTGCTAACCGGGACCACTACGAGCAGTACTTC. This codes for CSANRDHYEQYF.

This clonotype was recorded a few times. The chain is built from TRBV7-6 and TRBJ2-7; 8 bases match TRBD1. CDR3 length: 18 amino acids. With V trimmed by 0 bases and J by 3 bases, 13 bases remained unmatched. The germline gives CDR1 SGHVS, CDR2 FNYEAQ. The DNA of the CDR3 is TGTGCCAGCAGCTTAGCGTACCCTGACAGGGGTTCACTCTACGAGCAGTACTTC. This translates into CASSLAYPDRGSLYEQYF.

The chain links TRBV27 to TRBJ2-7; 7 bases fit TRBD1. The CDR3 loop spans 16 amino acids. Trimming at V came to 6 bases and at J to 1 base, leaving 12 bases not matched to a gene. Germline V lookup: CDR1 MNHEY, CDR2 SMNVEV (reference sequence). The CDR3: CASRQSRGQVSYEQYF. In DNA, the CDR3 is TGTGCCAGCAGACAAAGCCGAGGACAGGTGTCCTACGAGCAGTACTTC.

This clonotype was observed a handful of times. The CDR3 protein is CASSQGSRDRIVNYGYTF. The CDR3 bases are TGTGCCAGCAGCCAAGGTTCCCGGGACAGGATCGTTAACTATGGCTACACCTTC. This chain joins TRBV4-2 and TRBJ1-2; TRBD1 matches 8 bases. The ends lost 1 base at V and 1 base at J; junction bases unmatched: 11. CDR1 LGHNA and CDR2 YNFKEQ come from the germline V gene. The CDR3 extends over 18 amino acids.

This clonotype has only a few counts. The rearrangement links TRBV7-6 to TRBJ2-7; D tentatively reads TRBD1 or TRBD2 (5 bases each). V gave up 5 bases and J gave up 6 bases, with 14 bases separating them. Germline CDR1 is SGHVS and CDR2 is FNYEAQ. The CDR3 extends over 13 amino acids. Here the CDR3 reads CASSPGRGAEQYF. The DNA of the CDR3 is TGTGCCAGCAGCCCGGGACGAGGGGCCGAGCAGTACTTC.

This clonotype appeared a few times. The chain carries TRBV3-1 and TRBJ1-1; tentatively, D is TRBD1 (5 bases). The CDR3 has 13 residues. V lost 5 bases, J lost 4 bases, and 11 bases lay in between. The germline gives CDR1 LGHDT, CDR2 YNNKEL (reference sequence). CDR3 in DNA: TGTGCCAGCAGCGCTCAGGGTGCCACTGAAGCTTTCTTT. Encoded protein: CASSAQGATEAFF.

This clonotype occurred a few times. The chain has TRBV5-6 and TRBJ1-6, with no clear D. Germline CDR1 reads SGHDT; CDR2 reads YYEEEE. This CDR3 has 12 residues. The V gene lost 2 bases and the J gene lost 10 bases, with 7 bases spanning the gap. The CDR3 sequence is CASSFSWSPLHF. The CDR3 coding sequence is TGTGCCAGCAGCTTTTCGTGGTCACCCCTCCACTTT.

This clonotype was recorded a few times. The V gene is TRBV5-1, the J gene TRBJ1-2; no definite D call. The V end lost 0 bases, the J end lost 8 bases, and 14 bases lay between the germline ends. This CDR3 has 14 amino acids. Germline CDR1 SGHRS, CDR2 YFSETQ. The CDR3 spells CASSLGLGELGYTF. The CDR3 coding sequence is TGCGCCAGCAGCTTGGGTCTGGGCGAACTGGGCTACACCTTC. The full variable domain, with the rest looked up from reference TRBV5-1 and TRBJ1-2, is KAGVTQTPRYLIKTRGQQVTLSCSPISGHRSVSWYQQTPGQGLQFLFEYFSETQRNKGNFPGRFSGRQFSNSRSEMNVSTLELGDSALYLCASSLGLGELGYTFGSGTRLTVV.

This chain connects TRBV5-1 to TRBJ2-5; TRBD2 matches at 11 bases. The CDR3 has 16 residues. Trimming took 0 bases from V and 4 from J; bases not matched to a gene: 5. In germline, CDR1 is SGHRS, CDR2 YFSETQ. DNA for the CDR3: TGCGCCAGCAGCTTGGAGCCTACTAGCGGGAGAGAGACCCAGTACTTC. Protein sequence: CASSLEPTSGRETQYF.

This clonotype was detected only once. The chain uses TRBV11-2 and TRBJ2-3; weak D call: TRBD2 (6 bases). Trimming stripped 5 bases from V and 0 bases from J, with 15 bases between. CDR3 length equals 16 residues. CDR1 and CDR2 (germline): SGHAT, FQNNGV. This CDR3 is CASSPGTGTSTDTQYF. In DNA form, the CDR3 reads TGTGCCAGCAGCCCCGGGACTGGGACTAGCACAGATACGCAGTATTTT.

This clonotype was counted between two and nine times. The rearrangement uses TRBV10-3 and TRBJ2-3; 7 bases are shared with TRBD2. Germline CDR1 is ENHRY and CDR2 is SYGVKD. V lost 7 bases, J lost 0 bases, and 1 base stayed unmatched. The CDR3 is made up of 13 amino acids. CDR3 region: CAINSGSTDTQYF. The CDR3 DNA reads TGTGCCATCAATAGCGGGAGCACAGATACGCAGTATTTT.

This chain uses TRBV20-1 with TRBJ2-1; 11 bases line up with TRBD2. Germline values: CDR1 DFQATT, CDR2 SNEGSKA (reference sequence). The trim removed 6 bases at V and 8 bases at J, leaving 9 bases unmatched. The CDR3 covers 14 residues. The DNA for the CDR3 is TGCAGTGCCGTAGCGGGAGGGCCTTTGGATGAGCAGTTCTTC. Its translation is CSAVAGGPLDEQFF.